The entry below gives a single T cell receptor beta chain sequence along with its context. The CDR3 sequence is 13 residues long. In germline, CDR1 is SEHNR, CDR2 FQNEAQ (reference sequence). The V end lost 1 base, the J end lost 6 bases, and 9 bases lay between the germline ends. This sample was taken from a study of blood T cell repertoires in COVID-19. Assay used: immunoSEQ multiplex PCR; TCRdb lists only in-frame clones, some missing. Of 250,000 or so clones listed, approximately 89% are singletons. Sequenced input: peripheral blood. This receptor was taken from a man aged 35 to 55 with active or convalescent COVID-19. The chain joins TRBV7-9 to TRBJ1-2; no definite D call. CDR3 in amino acids: CASSLGGNDGYTF. Written as DNA, the CDR3 is TGTGCCAGCAGCTTAGGAGGGAACGATGGCTACACCTTC.